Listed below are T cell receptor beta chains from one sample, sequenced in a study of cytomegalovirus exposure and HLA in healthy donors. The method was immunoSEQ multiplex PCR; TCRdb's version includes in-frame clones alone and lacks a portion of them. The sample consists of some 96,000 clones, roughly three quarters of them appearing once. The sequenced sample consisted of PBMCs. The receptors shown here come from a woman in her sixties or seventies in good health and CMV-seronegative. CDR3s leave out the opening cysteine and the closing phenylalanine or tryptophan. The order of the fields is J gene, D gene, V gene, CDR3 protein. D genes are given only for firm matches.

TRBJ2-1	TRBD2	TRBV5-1	ASRQLAEGYNEQF
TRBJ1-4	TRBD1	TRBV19	ASSIVGGHNEKLF
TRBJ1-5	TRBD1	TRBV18	ASSSTGANQPQH
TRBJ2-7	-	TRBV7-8	ASSRSQIGGYEQY
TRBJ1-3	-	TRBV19	ASRSNRPDTIY
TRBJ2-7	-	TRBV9	ASSVEGAGDEQY
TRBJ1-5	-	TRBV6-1	ASSDTGYLNQPQH
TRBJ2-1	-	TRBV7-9	ASSFSGLATDEQF
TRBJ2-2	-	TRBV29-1	SVIPGAGGELF
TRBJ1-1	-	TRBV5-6	ASSLGEGATEAF
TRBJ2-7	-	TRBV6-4	ASRGADYEQY
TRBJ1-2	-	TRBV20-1	SSRGENGYT
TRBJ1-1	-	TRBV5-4	ASSLARASGTEAF
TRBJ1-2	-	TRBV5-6	ASSLGQGAYGYT
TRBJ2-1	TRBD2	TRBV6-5	ASSYSDRPGGNEQF
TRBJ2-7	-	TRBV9	ASSVGQNEQY
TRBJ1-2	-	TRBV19	ASSMGRNTNYGYT
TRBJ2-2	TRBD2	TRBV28	ASSSPPGRDLTGELF
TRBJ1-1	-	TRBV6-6	ASSYKGGNTEAF
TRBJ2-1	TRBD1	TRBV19	ASSTSGTAYNEQF